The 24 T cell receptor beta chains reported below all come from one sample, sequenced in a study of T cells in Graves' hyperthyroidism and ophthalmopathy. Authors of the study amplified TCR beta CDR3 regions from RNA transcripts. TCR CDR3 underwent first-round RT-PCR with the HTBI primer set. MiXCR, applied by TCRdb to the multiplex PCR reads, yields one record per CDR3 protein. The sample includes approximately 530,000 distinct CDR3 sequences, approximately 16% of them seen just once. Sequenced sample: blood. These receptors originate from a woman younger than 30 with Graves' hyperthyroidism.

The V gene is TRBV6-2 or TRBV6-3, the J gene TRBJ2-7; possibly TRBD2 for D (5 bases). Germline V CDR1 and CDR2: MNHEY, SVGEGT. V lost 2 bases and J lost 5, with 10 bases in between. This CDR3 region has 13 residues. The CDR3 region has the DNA TGTGCCAGCAGTTACGTGAGGGTGGACGAGCAGTACTTC. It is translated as CASSYVRVDEQYF.

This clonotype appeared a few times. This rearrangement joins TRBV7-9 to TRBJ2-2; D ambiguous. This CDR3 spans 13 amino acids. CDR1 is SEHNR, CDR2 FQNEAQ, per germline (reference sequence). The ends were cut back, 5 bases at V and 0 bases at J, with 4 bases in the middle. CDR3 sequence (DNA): TGTGCCAGCAGCGCAGCGAACACCGGGGAGCTGTTTTTT. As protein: CASSAANTGELFF.

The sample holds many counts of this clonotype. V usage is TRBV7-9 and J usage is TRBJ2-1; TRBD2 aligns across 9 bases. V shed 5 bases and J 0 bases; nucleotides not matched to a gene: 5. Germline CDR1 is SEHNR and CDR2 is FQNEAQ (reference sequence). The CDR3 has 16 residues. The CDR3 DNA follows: TGTGCCAGCAGCCCTAGCGGGGCTAGCTCCTACAATGAGCAGTTCTTC. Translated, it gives CASSPSGASSYNEQFF.

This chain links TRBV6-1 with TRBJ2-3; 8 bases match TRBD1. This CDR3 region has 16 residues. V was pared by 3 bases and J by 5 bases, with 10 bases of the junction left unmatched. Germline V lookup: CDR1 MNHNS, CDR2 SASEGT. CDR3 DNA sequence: TGTGCCAGCAGTGACCTACGCAGGGGGCGGGAAGATACGCAGTATTTT. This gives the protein CASSDLRRGREDTQYF.

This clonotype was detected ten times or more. The CDR3 DNA reads as TGCAGTGCTGCCCGATTGGGGGTCACTGAAGCTTTCTTT. This gives the protein CSAARLGVTEAFF. This chain connects TRBV20-1 to TRBJ1-1; D perhaps matches TRBD1 (5 bases). The V gene lost 5 bases and the J gene lost 4 bases, with 14 bases spanning the gap. Germline values: CDR1 DFQATT, CDR2 SNEGSKA (reference sequence). The CDR3 runs to 13 residues.

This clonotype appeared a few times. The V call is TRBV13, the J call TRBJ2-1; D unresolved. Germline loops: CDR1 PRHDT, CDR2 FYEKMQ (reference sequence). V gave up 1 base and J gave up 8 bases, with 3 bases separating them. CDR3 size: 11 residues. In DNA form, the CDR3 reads TGTGCCAGCAGCTTAGAGCATGAGCAGTTCTTC. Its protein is CASSLEHEQFF.

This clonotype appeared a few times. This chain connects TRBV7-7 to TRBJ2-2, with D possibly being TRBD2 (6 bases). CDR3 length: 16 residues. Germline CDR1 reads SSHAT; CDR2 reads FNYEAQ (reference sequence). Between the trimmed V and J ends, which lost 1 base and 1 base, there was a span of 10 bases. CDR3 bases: TGTGCCAGCAGCTTAGAACTAGCCGAGAACACCGGGGAGCTGTTTTTT. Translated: CASSLELAENTGELFF.

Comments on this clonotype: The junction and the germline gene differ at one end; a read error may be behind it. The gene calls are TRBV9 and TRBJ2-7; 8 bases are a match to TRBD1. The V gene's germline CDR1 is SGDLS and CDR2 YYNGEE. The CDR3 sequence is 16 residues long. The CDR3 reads CASGVGPGTGPSEQYF. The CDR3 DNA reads TGTGCCAGCGGCGTAGGACCCGGGACAGGACCTTCGGAGCAGTACTTC.

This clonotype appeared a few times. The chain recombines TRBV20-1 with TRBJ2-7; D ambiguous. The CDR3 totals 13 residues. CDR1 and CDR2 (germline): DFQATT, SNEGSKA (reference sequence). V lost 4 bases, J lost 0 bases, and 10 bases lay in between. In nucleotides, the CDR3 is TGCAGTGCTACAGTACTACTCTCCTACGAGCAGTACTTC. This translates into CSATVLLSYEQYF.

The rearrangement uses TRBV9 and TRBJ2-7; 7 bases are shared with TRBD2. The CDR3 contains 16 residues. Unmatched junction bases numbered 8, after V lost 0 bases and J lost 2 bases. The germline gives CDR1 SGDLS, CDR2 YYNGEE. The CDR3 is CASSVGGAREAYEQYF. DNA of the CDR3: TGTGCCAGCAGCGTAGGAGGAGCTCGGGAGGCCTACGAGCAGTACTTC.

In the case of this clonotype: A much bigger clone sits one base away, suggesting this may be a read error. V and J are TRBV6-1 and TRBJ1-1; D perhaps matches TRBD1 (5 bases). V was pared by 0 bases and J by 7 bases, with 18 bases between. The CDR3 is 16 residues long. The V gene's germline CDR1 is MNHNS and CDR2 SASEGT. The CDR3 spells CASSEARPGGSIEAFF. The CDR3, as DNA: TGTGCCAGCAGTGAAGCCCGGCCCGGGGGGAGCATTGAAGCTTTCTTT.

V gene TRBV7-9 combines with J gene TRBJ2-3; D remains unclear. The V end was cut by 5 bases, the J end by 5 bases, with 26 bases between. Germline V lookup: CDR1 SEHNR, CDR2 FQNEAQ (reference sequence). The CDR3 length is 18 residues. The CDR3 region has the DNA TGTGCCAGCAGCCGCAAATTAAGCTCCCGTCCTACCAGAGATACGCAGTATTTT. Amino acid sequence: CASSRKLSSRPTRDTQYF.

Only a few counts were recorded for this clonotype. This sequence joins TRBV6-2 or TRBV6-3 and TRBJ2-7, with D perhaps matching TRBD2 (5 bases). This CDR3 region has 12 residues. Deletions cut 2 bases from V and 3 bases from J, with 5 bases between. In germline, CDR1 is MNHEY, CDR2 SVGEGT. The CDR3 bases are TGTGCCAGCAGTTACGGACTCTACGAGCAGTACTTC. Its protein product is CASSYGLYEQYF.

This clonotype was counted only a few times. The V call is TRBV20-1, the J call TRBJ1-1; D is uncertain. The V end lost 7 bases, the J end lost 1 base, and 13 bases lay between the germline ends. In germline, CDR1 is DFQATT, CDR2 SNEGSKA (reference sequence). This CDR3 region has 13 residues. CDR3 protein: CSVGYSRNTEAFF. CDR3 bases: TGCAGTGTGGGATACAGTCGGAACACTGAAGCTTTCTTT.

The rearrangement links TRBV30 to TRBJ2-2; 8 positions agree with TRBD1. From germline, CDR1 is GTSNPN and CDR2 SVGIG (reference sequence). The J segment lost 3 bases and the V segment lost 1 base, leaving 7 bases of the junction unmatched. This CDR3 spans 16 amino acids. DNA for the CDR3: TGTGCCTGGAGTGGTCCTGTGACAGGGGACACCGGGGAGCTGTTTTTT. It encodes CAWSGPVTGDTGELFF.

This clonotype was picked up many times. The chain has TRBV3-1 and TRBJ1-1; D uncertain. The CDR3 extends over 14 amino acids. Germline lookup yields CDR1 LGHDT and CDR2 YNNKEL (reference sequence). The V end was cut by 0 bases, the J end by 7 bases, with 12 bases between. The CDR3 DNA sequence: TGTGCCAGCAGCCAAGACCCAGGCCTTGGTGAAGCTTTCTTT. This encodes CASSQDPGLGEAFF.

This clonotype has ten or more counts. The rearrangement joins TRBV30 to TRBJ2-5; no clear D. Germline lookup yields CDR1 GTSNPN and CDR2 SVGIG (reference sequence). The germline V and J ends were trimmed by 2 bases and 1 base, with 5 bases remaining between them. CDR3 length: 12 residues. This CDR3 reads CAWSSAQETQYF. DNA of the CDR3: TGTGCCTGGAGTTCCGCCCAAGAGACCCAGTACTTC.

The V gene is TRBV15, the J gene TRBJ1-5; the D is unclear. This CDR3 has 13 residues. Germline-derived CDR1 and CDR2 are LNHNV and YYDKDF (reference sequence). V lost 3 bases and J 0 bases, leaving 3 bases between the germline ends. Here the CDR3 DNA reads TGTGCCACCAGCAGGAGTAGCAATCAGCCCCAGCATTTT. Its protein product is CATSRSSNQPQHF.

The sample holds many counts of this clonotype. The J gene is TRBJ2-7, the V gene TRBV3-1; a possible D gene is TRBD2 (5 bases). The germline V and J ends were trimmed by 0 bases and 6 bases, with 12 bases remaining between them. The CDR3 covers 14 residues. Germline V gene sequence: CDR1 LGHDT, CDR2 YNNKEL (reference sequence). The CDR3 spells CASSQDDPAGEQYF. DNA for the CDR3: TGTGCCAGCAGCCAAGATGATCCGGCGGGCGAGCAGTACTTC.

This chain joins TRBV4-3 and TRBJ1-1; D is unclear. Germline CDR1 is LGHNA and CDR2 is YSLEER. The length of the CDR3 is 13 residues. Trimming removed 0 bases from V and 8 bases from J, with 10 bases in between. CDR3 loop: CASSQDLRFEAFF. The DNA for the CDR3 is TGCGCCAGCAGCCAAGATTTGAGGTTCGAAGCTTTCTTT.

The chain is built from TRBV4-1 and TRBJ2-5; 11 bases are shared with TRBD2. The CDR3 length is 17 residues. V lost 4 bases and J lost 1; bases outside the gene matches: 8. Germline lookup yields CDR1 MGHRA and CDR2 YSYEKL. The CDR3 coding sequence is TGCGCCAGCAGCCGGCTCCCGGGACTAGCGGTCCAAGAGACCCAGTACTTC. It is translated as CASSRLPGLAVQETQYF.

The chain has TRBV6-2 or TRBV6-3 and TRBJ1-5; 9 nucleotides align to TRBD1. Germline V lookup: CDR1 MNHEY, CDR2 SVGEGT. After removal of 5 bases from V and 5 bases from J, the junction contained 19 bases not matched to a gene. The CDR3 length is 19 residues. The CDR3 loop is CASSPRGGTGRPVYQPQHF. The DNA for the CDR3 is TGTGCCAGCAGTCCTAGGGGGGGGACAGGGAGGCCCGTGTATCAGCCCCAGCATTTT.

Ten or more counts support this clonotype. The CDR3 region has the DNA TGCAGTGCTAGGATGACCCGTGAGCAGTTCTTC. Its protein is CSARMTREQFF. V usage is TRBV20-1 and J usage is TRBJ2-1; no clear D. The ends were cut back, 3 bases at V and 9 bases at J, with 9 bases in the middle. CDR3 length: 11 residues. CDR1 and CDR2 from the germline V gene are DFQATT and SNEGSKA (reference sequence).

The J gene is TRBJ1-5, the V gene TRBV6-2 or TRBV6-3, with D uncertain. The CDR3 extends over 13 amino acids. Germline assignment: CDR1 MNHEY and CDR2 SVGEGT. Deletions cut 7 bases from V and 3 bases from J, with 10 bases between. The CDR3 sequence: CASIRVFNQPQHF. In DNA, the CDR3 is TGTGCCAGCATCCGGGTCTTCAATCAGCCCCAGCATTTT.